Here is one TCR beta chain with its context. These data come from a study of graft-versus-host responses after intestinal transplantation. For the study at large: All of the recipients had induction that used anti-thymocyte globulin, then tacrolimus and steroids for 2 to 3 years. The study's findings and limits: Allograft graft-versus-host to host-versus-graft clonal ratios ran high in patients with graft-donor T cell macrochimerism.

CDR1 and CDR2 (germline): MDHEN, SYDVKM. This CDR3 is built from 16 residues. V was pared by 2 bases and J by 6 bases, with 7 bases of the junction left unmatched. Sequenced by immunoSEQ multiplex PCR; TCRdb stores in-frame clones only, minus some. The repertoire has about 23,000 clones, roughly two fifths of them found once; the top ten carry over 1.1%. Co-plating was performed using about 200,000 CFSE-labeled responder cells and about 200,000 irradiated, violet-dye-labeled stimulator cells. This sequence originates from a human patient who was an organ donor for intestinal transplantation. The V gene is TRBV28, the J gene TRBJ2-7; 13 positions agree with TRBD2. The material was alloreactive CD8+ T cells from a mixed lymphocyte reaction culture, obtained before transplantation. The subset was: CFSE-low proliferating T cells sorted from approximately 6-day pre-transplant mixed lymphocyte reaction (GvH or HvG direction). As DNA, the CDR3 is TGTGCCAGCAGTTTAGCAGGACTAGCGGGAGATTGCGAGCAGTACTTC. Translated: CASSLAGLAGDCEQYF.